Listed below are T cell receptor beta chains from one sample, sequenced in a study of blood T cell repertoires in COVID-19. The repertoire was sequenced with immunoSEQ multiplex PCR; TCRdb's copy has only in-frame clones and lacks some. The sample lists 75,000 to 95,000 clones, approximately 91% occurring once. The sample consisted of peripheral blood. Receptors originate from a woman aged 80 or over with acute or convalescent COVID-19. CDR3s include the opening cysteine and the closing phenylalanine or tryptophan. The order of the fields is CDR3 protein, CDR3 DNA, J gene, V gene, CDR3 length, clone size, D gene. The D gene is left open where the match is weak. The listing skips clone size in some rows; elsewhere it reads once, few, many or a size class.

cdr3_aa: CASSISLAGAVSYEQYF; cdr3_nt: TGTGCCAGTAGTATATCACTTGCGGGGGCCGTGTCCTACGAGCAGTACTTC; j_call: TRBJ2-7; v_call: TRBV19; cdr3_length: 17; clone_size: .; d_call: .
cdr3_aa: CASSPFRQDYQPQHF; cdr3_nt: TGTGCCAGCAGTCCCTTTAGACAGGACTATCAGCCCCAGCATTTT; j_call: TRBJ1-5; v_call: TRBV2; cdr3_length: 15; clone_size: .; d_call: .
cdr3_aa: CATSDFNLGAPRNEQFF; cdr3_nt: TGTGCCACCAGTGATTTCAATCTGGGGGCCCCTCGGAATGAGCAGTTCTTC; j_call: TRBJ2-1; v_call: TRBV24-1; cdr3_length: 17; clone_size: .; d_call: .
cdr3_aa: CASSYDREANTGELFF; cdr3_nt: TGTGCCAGCAGTTACGACAGGGAGGCGAACACCGGGGAGCTGTTTTTT; j_call: TRBJ2-2; v_call: TRBV6-2/TRBV6-3; cdr3_length: 16; clone_size: .; d_call: .
cdr3_aa: CASGSDRGAYNEQFF; cdr3_nt: TGTGCTAGTGGCTCCGACAGGGGTGCCTACAATGAGCAGTTCTTC; j_call: TRBJ2-1; v_call: TRBV12-5; cdr3_length: 15; clone_size: .; d_call: TRBD1
cdr3_aa: CASSYADWQQYF; cdr3_nt: TGTGCCAGCAGTTACGCCGACTGGCAGCAGTACTTC; j_call: TRBJ2-7; v_call: TRBV6-2/TRBV6-3; cdr3_length: 12; clone_size: .; d_call: .
cdr3_aa: CASKGGSYNEQFF; cdr3_nt: TGTGCCAGCAAAGGGGGCTCCTACAATGAGCAGTTCTTC; j_call: TRBJ2-1; v_call: TRBV28; cdr3_length: 13; clone_size: .; d_call: .
cdr3_aa: CATSRASRRGQPQHF; cdr3_nt: TGTGCCACCAGCAGAGCCTCTAGGCGGGGGCAGCCCCAGCATTTT; j_call: TRBJ1-5; v_call: TRBV15; cdr3_length: 15; clone_size: once; d_call: .
cdr3_aa: CASTPGQGTHEQYF; cdr3_nt: TGTGCCAGCACTCCCGGACAGGGCACCCACGAGCAGTACTTC; j_call: TRBJ2-7; v_call: TRBV28; cdr3_length: 14; clone_size: .; d_call: TRBD1
cdr3_aa: CASSLRTGAGVTGELFF; cdr3_nt: TGTGCTAGCAGCCTCAGGACAGGCGCCGGGGTCACCGGGGAGCTGTTTTTT; j_call: TRBJ2-2; v_call: TRBV7-7; cdr3_length: 17; clone_size: once; d_call: TRBD1
cdr3_aa: CASSLSGNTEAFF; cdr3_nt: TGTGCCAGCAGCTTGTCGGGGAACACTGAAGCTTTCTTT; j_call: TRBJ1-1; v_call: TRBV7-8; cdr3_length: 13; clone_size: .; d_call: .
cdr3_aa: CASSLVLAGETQYF; cdr3_nt: TGTGCCAGCAGCTTGGTATTAGCCGGAGAGACCCAGTACTTC; j_call: TRBJ2-5; v_call: TRBV5-6; cdr3_length: 14; clone_size: .; d_call: .
cdr3_aa: CASSLGTGGYSNYGYTF; cdr3_nt: TGCGCCAGCAGCTTGGGGACAGGGGGCTATTCTAACTATGGCTACACCTTC; j_call: TRBJ1-2; v_call: TRBV5-1; cdr3_length: 17; clone_size: .; d_call: TRBD1
cdr3_aa: CASSQLNEKLFF; cdr3_nt: TGTGCCAGCAGCCAACTTAATGAAAAACTGTTTTTT; j_call: TRBJ1-4; v_call: TRBV3-1/TRBV3-2; cdr3_length: 12; clone_size: .; d_call: .
cdr3_aa: CASSLSRQLNTEAFF; cdr3_nt: TGTGCCAGCAGTTTATCGCGGCAATTAAACACTGAAGCTTTCTTT; j_call: TRBJ1-1; v_call: TRBV27; cdr3_length: 15; clone_size: .; d_call: .
cdr3_aa: CASSSGLIQETQYF; cdr3_nt: TGTGCCAGCAGCTCGGGACTAATCCAAGAGACCCAGTACTTC; j_call: TRBJ2-5; v_call: TRBV5-6; cdr3_length: 14; clone_size: .; d_call: TRBD2
cdr3_aa: CASSQTGAHSGNTIYF; cdr3_nt: TGCGCCAGCAGTCAAACAGGGGCCCACTCTGGAAACACCATATATTTT; j_call: TRBJ1-3; v_call: TRBV5-1; cdr3_length: 16; clone_size: few; d_call: TRBD1
cdr3_aa: CASSLGTGRGYEQYF; cdr3_nt: TGCGCCAGCAGCCTCGGGACAGGCCGGGGCTACGAGCAGTACTTC; j_call: TRBJ2-7; v_call: TRBV5-1; cdr3_length: 15; clone_size: .; d_call: TRBD1
cdr3_aa: CASSVQGPENSPLHF; cdr3_nt: TGTGCCAGCAGTGTACAGGGGCCGGAGAATTCACCCCTCCACTTT; j_call: TRBJ1-6; v_call: TRBV28; cdr3_length: 15; clone_size: once; d_call: TRBD1
cdr3_aa: CASSVDGTGGAEAFF; cdr3_nt: TGTGCCAGCAGCGTAGATGGGACAGGGGGAGCTGAAGCTTTCTTT; j_call: TRBJ1-1; v_call: TRBV9; cdr3_length: 15; clone_size: .; d_call: TRBD1
cdr3_aa: CAWSLGGAGDTQYF; cdr3_nt: TGTGCCTGGAGTCTCGGGGGGGCCGGAGATACGCAGTATTTT; j_call: TRBJ2-3; v_call: TRBV30; cdr3_length: 14; clone_size: .; d_call: TRBD2
cdr3_aa: CATSRRVQNSPLHF; cdr3_nt: TGTGCCACCAGCCGCCGGGTCCAAAATTCACCCCTCCACTTT; j_call: TRBJ1-6; v_call: TRBV15; cdr3_length: 14; clone_size: .; d_call: .
cdr3_aa: CASSSLAGGFQETQYF; cdr3_nt: TGTGCCAGCAGTTCGCTAGCGGGGGGGTTCCAAGAGACCCAGTACTTC; j_call: TRBJ2-5; v_call: TRBV7-9; cdr3_length: 16; clone_size: .; d_call: TRBD2
cdr3_aa: CASTGTGYGYTF; cdr3_nt: TGTGCCAGCACGGGGACTGGCTATGGCTACACCTTC; j_call: TRBJ1-2; v_call: TRBV6-5; cdr3_length: 12; clone_size: .; d_call: .
cdr3_aa: CASTARQVLQSEAFF; cdr3_nt: TGTGCCAGCACCGCACGACAGGTCCTACAGAGTGAAGCTTTCTTT; j_call: TRBJ1-1; v_call: TRBV6-5; cdr3_length: 15; clone_size: .; d_call: .
cdr3_aa: CASRTEAWGKGETQYF; cdr3_nt: TGCGCCAGCAGGACAGAAGCATGGGGAAAAGGAGAGACCCAGTACTTC; j_call: TRBJ2-5; v_call: TRBV10-1; cdr3_length: 16; clone_size: .; d_call: .
cdr3_aa: CASSPQQGFRSGANVLTF; cdr3_nt: TGTGCCAGCTCACCACAACAGGGCTTCCGCTCTGGGGCCAACGTCCTGACTTTC; j_call: TRBJ2-6; v_call: TRBV18; cdr3_length: 18; clone_size: .; d_call: .
cdr3_aa: CASSPPSGSGKTQYF; cdr3_nt: TGTGCCAGCTCACCACCTAGCGGGAGCGGAAAGACCCAGTACTTC; j_call: TRBJ2-5; v_call: TRBV18; cdr3_length: 15; clone_size: .; d_call: TRBD2
cdr3_aa: CASSHQAANYGYTF; cdr3_nt: TGTGCCAGCAGCCACCAGGCAGCTAACTATGGCTACACCTTC; j_call: TRBJ1-2; v_call: TRBV7-9; cdr3_length: 14; clone_size: once; d_call: .
cdr3_aa: CASSLGPRAPNTEAFF; cdr3_nt: TGCGCCAGCAGCTTGGGTCCGCGGGCCCCTAACACTGAAGCTTTCTTT; j_call: TRBJ1-1; v_call: TRBV5-1; cdr3_length: 16; clone_size: .; d_call: .
cdr3_aa: CASSPGLFSYEQYF; cdr3_nt: TGTGCCAGCAGCCCCGGACTCTTCTCCTACGAGCAGTACTTC; j_call: TRBJ2-7; v_call: TRBV14; cdr3_length: 14; clone_size: once; d_call: .
cdr3_aa: CASSILIENTGELFF; cdr3_nt: TGTGCCAGCAGCATCCTCATAGAGAACACCGGGGAGCTGTTTTTT; j_call: TRBJ2-2; v_call: TRBV7-8; cdr3_length: 15; clone_size: .; d_call: .
cdr3_aa: CASRLAGSSYNEQFF; cdr3_nt: TGTGCCAGCAGGCTAGCGGGTAGCTCCTACAATGAGCAGTTCTTC; j_call: TRBJ2-1; v_call: TRBV5-4; cdr3_length: 15; clone_size: .; d_call: TRBD2
cdr3_aa: CASSLVTPLGETQYF; cdr3_nt: TGTGCCAGCAGCTTAGTGACTCCCCTCGGGGAGACCCAGTACTTC; j_call: TRBJ2-5; v_call: TRBV7-9; cdr3_length: 15; clone_size: .; d_call: .
cdr3_aa: CASSLVTSRYGYTF; cdr3_nt: TGTGCCAGCAGCTTGGTCACGAGCCGCTATGGCTACACCTTC; j_call: TRBJ1-2; v_call: TRBV5-4; cdr3_length: 14; clone_size: few; d_call: .
cdr3_aa: CASSSLWGVGANVLTF; cdr3_nt: TGTGCCAGCAGCTCCCTTTGGGGGGTTGGGGCCAACGTCCTGACTTTC; j_call: TRBJ2-6; v_call: TRBV11-1; cdr3_length: 16; clone_size: few; d_call: .
cdr3_aa: CASRPGQRAWETQYF; cdr3_nt: TGTGCCAGCAGACCCGGACAGCGAGCATGGGAGACCCAGTACTTC; j_call: TRBJ2-5; v_call: TRBV5-6; cdr3_length: 15; clone_size: .; d_call: .
cdr3_aa: CASSLPREGYGYTF; cdr3_nt: TGTGCCAGCAGTTTACCCCGGGAAGGCTATGGCTACACCTTC; j_call: TRBJ1-2; v_call: TRBV28; cdr3_length: 14; clone_size: few; d_call: .
cdr3_aa: CASSQPVSGNTIYF; cdr3_nt: TGTGCCAGCAGCCAACCCGTTTCTGGAAACACCATATATTTT; j_call: TRBJ1-3; v_call: TRBV3-1/TRBV3-2; cdr3_length: 14; clone_size: few; d_call: .
cdr3_aa: CASSAGPSYEQYF; cdr3_nt: TGTGCCAGCAGTGCAGGGCCATCCTACGAGCAGTACTTC; j_call: TRBJ2-7; v_call: TRBV6-4; cdr3_length: 13; clone_size: .; d_call: .
cdr3_aa: CASSAPGTSGRVSYNEQFF; cdr3_nt: TGTGCCAGTAGCGCTCCCGGGACTAGCGGGAGGGTCTCCTACAATGAGCAGTTCTTC; j_call: TRBJ2-1; v_call: TRBV19; cdr3_length: 19; clone_size: .; d_call: TRBD2
cdr3_aa: CASSVGAGVGRDSPLHF; cdr3_nt: TGTGCCAGCAGCGTAGGAGCTGGGGTCGGGAGAGATTCACCCCTCCACTTT; j_call: TRBJ1-6; v_call: TRBV9; cdr3_length: 17; clone_size: .; d_call: .
cdr3_aa: CASSRDRGGDYGYTF; cdr3_nt: TGTGCCAGCAGCCGGGACAGGGGAGGAGACTATGGCTACACCTTC; j_call: TRBJ1-2; v_call: TRBV7-9; cdr3_length: 15; clone_size: .; d_call: TRBD1
cdr3_aa: CATTGTSYEQYF; cdr3_nt: TGTGCCACCACCGGGACATCCTACGAGCAGTACTTC; j_call: TRBJ2-7; v_call: TRBV12-3/TRBV12-4; cdr3_length: 12; clone_size: .; d_call: .
cdr3_aa: CAIRSLTSGGYNEQFF; cdr3_nt: TGTGCCATCAGGAGCCTGACTAGCGGGGGGTACAATGAGCAGTTCTTC; j_call: TRBJ2-1; v_call: TRBV10-3; cdr3_length: 16; clone_size: .; d_call: TRBD2
cdr3_aa: CASSLVQGLSSYEQYF; cdr3_nt: TGTGCCAGCAGTTTGGTGCAGGGCCTTTCTTCCTACGAGCAGTACTTC; j_call: TRBJ2-7; v_call: TRBV27; cdr3_length: 16; clone_size: .; d_call: .
cdr3_aa: CASSFSGTGVNEQFF; cdr3_nt: TGTGCCAGTAGTTTTTCCGGGACAGGGGTGAATGAGCAGTTCTTC; j_call: TRBJ2-1; v_call: TRBV19; cdr3_length: 15; clone_size: once; d_call: TRBD1
cdr3_aa: CAWKGQGTSPLHF; cdr3_nt: TGTGCCTGGAAGGGACAGGGCACTTCACCCCTCCACTTT; j_call: TRBJ1-6; v_call: TRBV30; cdr3_length: 13; clone_size: few; d_call: TRBD1
cdr3_aa: CASSSLRTGFHEQYF; cdr3_nt: TGTGCCAGCAGTAGTCTGAGGACAGGGTTCCACGAGCAGTACTTC; j_call: TRBJ2-7; v_call: TRBV25-1; cdr3_length: 15; clone_size: .; d_call: TRBD1
cdr3_aa: CASSLGQGWTTGELFF; cdr3_nt: TGTGCCAGCAGCTTAGGACAGGGGTGGACCACCGGGGAGCTGTTTTTT; j_call: TRBJ2-2; v_call: TRBV5-4; cdr3_length: 16; clone_size: .; d_call: TRBD1
cdr3_aa: CASSVVIAGGSEQFF; cdr3_nt: TGTGCCAGCAGCGTAGTTATAGCGGGAGGTAGTGAGCAGTTCTTC; j_call: TRBJ2-1; v_call: TRBV9; cdr3_length: 15; clone_size: .; d_call: TRBD2
cdr3_aa: CASSPTGGTISYEQYF; cdr3_nt: TGTGCCAGCAGTCCTACAGGGGGTACTATCTCCTACGAGCAGTACTTC; j_call: TRBJ2-7; v_call: TRBV27; cdr3_length: 16; clone_size: .; d_call: TRBD1
cdr3_aa: CASSPTSGLGNSPLHF; cdr3_nt: TGTGCCAGCTCACCGACTTCAGGGCTGGGTAATTCACCCCTCCACTTT; j_call: TRBJ1-6; v_call: TRBV18; cdr3_length: 16; clone_size: .; d_call: .
cdr3_aa: CSARRGSEAFF; cdr3_nt: TGCAGTGCTAGAAGGGGATCTGAAGCTTTCTTT; j_call: TRBJ1-1; v_call: TRBV20-1; cdr3_length: 11; clone_size: .; d_call: .
cdr3_aa: CASSLQLPGGTDTQYF; cdr3_nt: TGTGCCAGCAGCTTGCAACTCCCGGGTGGCACAGATACGCAGTATTTT; j_call: TRBJ2-3; v_call: TRBV28; cdr3_length: 16; clone_size: .; d_call: .
cdr3_aa: CASSLWGQDYGYTF; cdr3_nt: TGTGCCAGCAGTTTATGGGGACAGGACTATGGCTACACCTTC; j_call: TRBJ1-2; v_call: TRBV27; cdr3_length: 14; clone_size: .; d_call: TRBD1
cdr3_aa: CASSQEGSRTVTSGRAYEQYF; cdr3_nt: TGCGCCAGCAGCCAAGAAGGTTCCAGGACGGTTACTAGCGGGAGGGCATACGAGCAGTACTTC; j_call: TRBJ2-7; v_call: TRBV4-3; cdr3_length: 21; clone_size: .; d_call: TRBD2
cdr3_aa: CANSSGGLTDTQYF; cdr3_nt: TGCGCCAACTCTAGCGGGGGGCTTACAGATACGCAGTATTTT; j_call: TRBJ2-3; v_call: TRBV5-1; cdr3_length: 14; clone_size: .; d_call: TRBD2
cdr3_aa: CASSYFQAATPGELFF; cdr3_nt: TGTGCCAGCAGTTACTTTCAAGCGGCAACCCCCGGGGAGCTGTTTTTT; j_call: TRBJ2-2; v_call: TRBV6-5; cdr3_length: 16; clone_size: .; d_call: .